This TCR beta chain is drawn from a study of blood T cell repertoires in COVID-19. This clone has only a few counts. Only in-frame clones appear in the TCRdb table, and some are missing; sequencing was by immunoSEQ multiplex PCR. Here the sample spans roughly 110,000 clones, roughly four fifths being singletons. The V end was cut by 3 bases, the J end by 4 bases, with 15 bases between. The V gene's germline CDR1 is MNHEY and CDR2 SVGEGT. The CDR3 is made up of 16 amino acids. The rearrangement links TRBV6-2 or TRBV6-3 to TRBJ2-2; TRBD2 is a possible D gene (6 bases). Sequences were obtained from peripheral blood. This receptor was identified in an elderly man with COVID-19, enrolled during active disease. The CDR3 nucleotides are TGTGCCAGCAGTTATTGGGACTTGGACGTCACCGGGGAGCTGTTTTTT. Protein product: CASSYWDLDVTGELFF.